The 28 T cell receptor beta chains presented below share a single source sample, sequenced in a study of T-cell memory formation after mild COVID-19. TCRdb reprocessed the 5' RACE reads via MiXCR and lists one record per CDR3 protein. This sample yields 200,000 to 250,000 distinct CDR3 sequences, of which approximately 10% are seen a single time; more than 20% belongs to the top ten. Sequenced input: PBMCs or a T cell subset sorted from them (not recorded which). These receptors were collected from a man between 18 and 35 years old who had mild COVID-19 (a few samples of this study predate the infection). Cell type and time point are not known.

This clonotype was seen a handful of times. One junction end does not reproduce the germline sequence, and a read error may be involved. V gene TRBV4-3 combines with J gene TRBJ2-3; weak D call: TRBD2 (6 bases). The CDR3 runs 14 residues. The V gene's germline CDR1 is LGHNA and CDR2 YSLEER. CDR3 region: CASGDLAGTDKQYF. The CDR3 coding sequence is TGCGCCAGCGGGGACTTGGCGGGCACAGATAAGCAGTATTTT.

This clonotype has ten or more counts. CDR3 sequence (DNA): TGTGCCAGCAGATGGGGCTCCTACAATGAGCAGTTCTTC. This sequence encodes CASRWGSYNEQFF. The chain recombines TRBV6-5 with TRBJ2-1; D ambiguous. V shed 6 bases and J shed 0 bases, with 6 bases lying between them. The germline V gene has CDR1 MNHEY and CDR2 SVGAGI. The CDR3 has 13 residues.

The chain uses TRBV9 and TRBJ1-6; no clear D. The CDR3 spans 15 residues. CDR1 is SGDLS and CDR2 is YYNGEE in the germline V gene. Trimming removed 0 bases at V and 4 bases at J, with 8 bases between. In DNA form, the CDR3 reads TGTGCCAGCAGCGTAGAGGGCAGTTATAATTCACCCCTCCACTTT. Its translation is CASSVEGSYNSPLHF. The full variable domain, its missing parts supplied by reference TRBV9 and TRBJ1-6, is DSGVTQTPKHLITATGQRVTLRCSPRSGDLSVYWYQQSLDQGLQFLIQYYNGEERAKGNILERFSAQQFPDLHSELNLSSLELGDSALYFCASSVEGSYNSPLHFGNGTRLTVT.

There are many counts of this clonotype. The chain joins TRBV5-1 to TRBJ2-1; D may be TRBD1 (6 bases). Germline-derived CDR1 and CDR2 are SGHRS and YFSETQ. The CDR3 length is 13 residues. V gave up 2 bases and J gave up 6 bases, with 9 bases separating them. This CDR3 is CASSFTGFNEQFF. Here the CDR3 DNA reads TGCGCCAGCAGCTTCACAGGGTTCAATGAGCAGTTCTTC.

In this sample, this clonotype turned up a few times. V usage is TRBV12-3 or TRBV12-4 and J usage is TRBJ2-5; 8 nucleotides agree with TRBD2. V was clipped by 1 base and J by 5 bases; unmatched bases: 6. CDR3 size: 15 residues. The CDR3 reads CASSLVAGGLETQYF. The DNA for the CDR3 is TGTGCCAGCAGTTTAGTTGCGGGGGGCCTGGAGACCCAGTACTTC.

The chain employs TRBV7-2 and TRBJ2-1; D is unresolved. The germline CDR1 and CDR2 sequences are SGHTA and FQGNSA. Trimming stripped 6 bases from V and 10 bases from J, with 13 bases between. The CDR3 spans 12 residues. CDR3 sequence reads: CASRGGTREQFF. The CDR3 DNA follows: TGTGCCAGCAGGGGTGGCACGCGCGAGCAGTTCTTC.

This chain connects TRBV27 to TRBJ2-4; 13 nucleotides align to TRBD2. With 6 bases clipped from V and 7 bases from J, the junction kept 6 bases outside the gene matches. The CDR3 has 15 amino acids. Germline V gives CDR1 MNHEY, CDR2 SMNVEV (reference sequence). The DNA for the CDR3 is TGTGCCAGCAGACTAGCGGGGGGGCCTAAGAACATTCAGTACTTC. As protein: CASRLAGGPKNIQYF.

In its sample, this clonotype was seen many times. The V call is TRBV29-1, the J call TRBJ2-4; weak D call: TRBD2 (5 bases). Germline V gene data show CDR1 as SQVTM and CDR2 as ANQGSEA. Trimming took off 7 bases at V and 6 bases at J, with 16 bases between the two ends. The CDR3 totals 13 residues. This chain's CDR3 is CSAGPGVGNIQYF. The CDR3 nucleotides are TGCAGCGCCGGGCCCGGGGTGGGAAACATTCAGTACTTC.

There are a few counts of this clonotype. The rearrangement uses TRBV6-5 and TRBJ2-1, with no clear D. Trimming took 2 bases from V and 4 from J, leaving 9 bases between them. Germline CDR1 and CDR2: MNHEY and SVGAGI. There are 14 residues in the CDR3. As DNA, the CDR3 is TGTGCCAGCAGTTACGATCGCGGATACAATGAGCAGTTCTTC. Its protein product is CASSYDRGYNEQFF.

Ten or more counts support this clonotype. This chain joins TRBV7-9 and TRBJ2-3; TRBD2 agrees at 7 bases. With V trimmed by 1 base and J by 2 bases, 0 bases remained unmatched. The CDR3 runs to 14 residues. CDR1 is SEHNR, CDR2 FQNEAQ, per germline (reference sequence). CDR3 protein: CASSLGDYTDTQYF. Written as DNA, the CDR3 is TGTGCCAGCAGCTTAGGGGACTACACAGATACGCAGTATTTT.

For the CDR3, the DNA is TGTGCCAGCAGCCCCCTCCCCGACATTCAGTACTTC. It encodes CASSPLPDIQYF. The genes are TRBV7-2 and TRBJ2-4; D gene uncertain. V was clipped by 5 bases and J by 8 bases, with 10 bases between them. The CDR3 loop spans 12 amino acids. Germline-derived CDR1 and CDR2 are SGHTA and FQGNSA.

The table lists this clonotype with a few counts. The chain joins TRBV6-1 to TRBJ2-1; TRBD2 aligns across 8 bases. V lost 8 bases, J lost 3 bases, and 12 bases stayed unmatched. The CDR3 contains 16 residues. Germline V gene sequence: CDR1 MNHNS, CDR2 SASEGT. The CDR3 loop is CASLVVQRGIYNEQFF. The CDR3 DNA reads TGTGCCAGCCTCGTCGTCCAGCGGGGGATCTACAATGAGCAGTTCTTC.

This clonotype occurred a few times. In nucleotides, the CDR3 is TGTGCCAGCAGCCAAGGGCTCCGAGGGGAGAAAAACATTCAGTACTTC. Amino acids: CASSQGLRGEKNIQYF. The genes are TRBV3-1 and TRBJ2-4; perhaps D is TRBD1 or TRBD2 (5 bases each). The CDR3 has 16 residues. Germline CDR1 and CDR2: LGHDT and YNNKEL (reference sequence). V lost 1 base and J 4 bases, leaving 14 bases between the germline ends. Together with reference TRBV3-1 and TRBJ2-4, the CDR3 gives the full variable domain: DTAVSQTPKYLVTQMGNDKSIKCEQNLGHDTMYWYKQDSKKFLKIMFSYNNKELIINETVPNRFSPKSPDKAHLNLHINSLELGDSAVYFCASSQGLRGEKNIQYFGAGTRLSVL.

This chain connects TRBV18 to TRBJ2-3; D not resolved. The V gene lost 8 bases and the J gene lost 6 bases, with 24 bases spanning the gap. The germline V gene encodes CDR1 KGHSH and CDR2 LQKENI. The CDR3 length is 16 residues. CDR3 sequence: CASAHPRGSVGDTQYF. DNA for the CDR3: TGTGCCAGCGCTCACCCCCGTGGCTCCGTCGGGGATACGCAGTATTTT.

V and J are TRBV7-2 and TRBJ2-7, with D unclear. Germline V gives CDR1 SGHTA, CDR2 FQGNSA. This CDR3 region has 16 residues. The ends were cut back, 1 base at V and 2 bases at J, with 15 bases in the middle. CDR3 region: CASSLVWVNDPYEQYF. The CDR3 coding sequence is TGTGCCAGCAGCTTAGTTTGGGTTAACGACCCCTACGAGCAGTACTTC. Full variable domain (outside the CDR3, taken from reference TRBV7-2 and TRBJ2-7): GAGVSQSPSNKVTEKGKDVELRCDPISGHTALYWYRQSLGQGLEFLIYFQGNSAPDKSGLPSDRFSAERTGGSVSTLTIQRTQQEDSAVYLCASSLVWVNDPYEQYFGPGTRLTVT.

V usage is TRBV5-5 and J usage is TRBJ2-1, with D perhaps TRBD1 or TRBD2 (6 bases each). The germline V gene encodes CDR1 SGHKS and CDR2 YYEKEE (reference sequence). The CDR3 runs 17 residues. V shed 2 bases and J shed 12 bases, with 27 bases lying between them. The CDR3 here is CASSFSSGAFATRVQFF. The DNA for the CDR3 is TGTGCCAGCAGCTTCTCGTCGGGGGCATTCGCAACAAGAGTGCAGTTCTTC.

The chain carries TRBV5-1 and TRBJ1-1; TRBD1 might be the D (5 bases). This CDR3 has 15 residues. Germline loops: CDR1 SGHRS, CDR2 YFSETQ. V was cut by 4 bases and J by 0 bases, with 13 bases left in between. Here the CDR3 reads CASSPGGNMNTEAFF. The CDR3 DNA is TGCGCCAGCAGCCCGGGGGGGAACATGAACACTGAAGCTTTCTTT.

V and J are TRBV6-5 and TRBJ1-1; TRBD1 matches at 7 bases. The CDR3 has 14 amino acids. CDR1 and CDR2 from the germline V gene are MNHEY and SVGAGI. Germline trimming cut 5 bases from V and 6 bases from J; bases unmatched to any gene: 9. The CDR3 nucleotides are TGTGCCAGCAGTACCATGGCCGGGACAGCTGAAGCTTTCTTT. Translation gives CASSTMAGTAEAFF.

The table lists this clonotype with a few counts. The chain uses TRBV30 and TRBJ1-2, with D perhaps TRBD1 (5 bases). The CDR3 consists of 12 residues. CDR1 is GTSNPN and CDR2 is SVGIG in the germline V gene (reference sequence). The germline V and J ends were trimmed by 5 bases and 4 bases, with 11 bases remaining between them. In nucleotides, the CDR3 is TGTGCCTGGGAATTGGGGACCTATGGCTACACCTTC. It yields the protein CAWELGTYGYTF.

CDR3 sequence (DNA): TGTGCCAGCAGTTTATGGGGTAGTGAAGAGCCCCAGCATTTT. Translated: CASSLWGSEEPQHF. This chain connects TRBV28 to TRBJ1-5; no definite D call. The V gene's germline CDR1 is MDHEN and CDR2 SYDVKM. The length of the CDR3 is 14 residues. The ends were cut back, 0 bases at V and 8 bases at J, with 11 bases in the middle.

This clonotype has a handful of counts. V is TRBV20-1 and J is TRBJ2-5, with TRBD2 matching 9 bases. Germline V gene data show CDR1 as DFQATT and CDR2 as SNEGSKA (reference sequence). The V and J ends lost 2 bases and 1 base, in that order; junction bases with no gene match: 5. The CDR3 runs to 15 residues. This chain's CDR3 is CSARSQRGAQETQYF. CDR3 DNA: TGCAGTGCTAGATCCCAGCGGGGGGCCCAAGAGACCCAGTACTTC.

This clonotype has more than one count but fewer than ten. The rearrangement joins TRBV11-2 to TRBJ2-2; a possible D gene is TRBD2 (5 bases). The germline V and J ends were trimmed by 4 bases and 9 bases, with 18 bases remaining between them. Germline V gives CDR1 SGHAT, CDR2 FQNNGV. The CDR3 is made up of 15 amino acids. CDR3 in DNA: TGTGCCAGCAGCTATTCCGGGATATTTAAGAGGGAGCTGTTTTTT. It is translated as CASSYSGIFKRELFF.

The chain links TRBV12-3 or TRBV12-4 to TRBJ2-7, with TRBD1 matching over 7 bases. The CDR3 sequence is 14 residues long. J was trimmed by 2 bases and V by 3 bases; bases with no gene match: 4. As DNA, the CDR3 is TGTGCCAGCAGTTTTGTTCAGGGGGCCTACGAGCAGTACGTC. This encodes CASSFVQGAYEQYV.

This clonotype was observed many times. CDR3 region: CASSAEYEKLFF. CDR3 nucleotides: TGTGCCAGCAGCGCGGAGTATGAAAAACTGTTTTTT. V is TRBV7-9 and J is TRBJ1-4; no reliable D call. The V end lost 5 bases, the J end lost 6 bases, and 7 bases lay between the germline ends. This CDR3 contains 12 residues. Germline values: CDR1 SEHNR, CDR2 FQNEAQ (reference sequence).

This clonotype was seen more than once but under ten times. The chain links TRBV24-1 to TRBJ2-6; a weak D match, TRBD2 (6 bases). Germline V gives CDR1 KGHDR, CDR2 SFDVKD. V lost 3 bases to trimming and J lost 4 bases, with 12 bases between them. The CDR3 is made up of 16 amino acids. CDR3 amino acids: CATSDAPGVGANVLTF. In DNA, the CDR3 is TGTGCCACCAGTGATGCCCCGGGGGTAGGGGCCAACGTCCTGACTTTC.

This clonotype turned up a few times. The J gene is TRBJ2-3, the V gene TRBV12-3 or TRBV12-4, with D possibly being TRBD1 (5 bases). Between the trimmed V and J ends, which lost 5 bases and 11 bases, there was a span of 20 bases. The CDR3 length is 14 residues. The CDR3 spells CASSGAPDLPGQYF. CDR3 nucleotides: TGTGCCAGCAGTGGGGCTCCGGACCTCCCGGGGCAGTATTTT.

This sequence joins TRBV9 and TRBJ2-2, with D uncertain. The CDR3 is 13 residues long. CDR1 SGDLS and CDR2 YYNGEE come from the germline V gene. Trimming left V 0 bases short and J 5 bases short, with 5 bases between. The CDR3 sequence: CASSVEGTGELFF. For the CDR3, the DNA is TGTGCCAGCAGCGTAGAGGGAACCGGGGAGCTGTTTTTT.

This clonotype was counted only a few times. The V and J genes are TRBV6-2 or TRBV6-3 and TRBJ1-1; 8 bases are shared with TRBD1. There are 17 residues in the CDR3. Germline V gene lookup returns CDR1 MNHEY and CDR2 SVGEGT. Trimming at V came to 5 bases and at J to 1 base, leaving 12 bases not matched to a gene. The CDR3 loop is CASSTGQGRRRNTEAFF. The CDR3 DNA is TGTGCCAGCAGTACTGGACAGGGCCGTAGAAGGAACACTGAAGCTTTCTTT.